This T cell receptor (beta chain) is from a study of T cells in Graves' hyperthyroidism and ophthalmopathy. Whole-study results and caveats: Ophthalmopathy, which appeared later, was predicted by the model a median about 6 months before onset.

This clonotype was recorded many times. Its antigen remains unidentified. RNA transcripts gave rise to amplified TCR beta CDR3 regions. HTBI primers were used for first-round RT-PCR of the TCR CDR3. TCRdb recomputed calls from the multiplex PCR reads with MiXCR, one row per CDR3 protein. The table shows about 720,000 distinct CDR3 sequences, with around 20% occurring only once. This CDR3 region has 16 residues. Germline CDR1 reads LGHDT; CDR2 reads YNNKEL (reference sequence). V was trimmed by 1 base and J by 0 bases, leaving 10 bases between them. This rearrangement joins TRBV3-1 to TRBJ1-5, with D possibly being TRBD1 (5 bases). The origin of this receptor is a woman in her 50s with Graves' hyperthyroidism that later progressed to Graves' ophthalmopathy. The sample was blood. The CDR3 DNA is TGTGCCAGCAGCCAAGTAGGGGACGTTAGCAATCAGCCCCAGCATTTT. This translates into CASSQVGDVSNQPQHF.